The rows below give T cell receptor beta chains drawn from one sample of a study of T cells after yellow fever vaccination. MiXCR was run by TCRdb on the 5' RACE reads, yielding one entry per CDR3 protein. In the table there are hundreds of thousands of distinct CDR3 sequences, 18% of which are singletons. The material sequenced was PBMCs, taken before the yellow fever booster vaccination. These receptors originate from a man aged 18 to 29 who received the YFV17D yellow fever vaccine. Both conserved end residues are part of each CDR3. D genes are given only for firm matches. Rows may omit the clone size; those that give it use once, few, many or a size class.

J gene: TRBJ2-2
CDR3 length: 16
clone size: many
D gene: .
V gene: TRBV7-8
CDR3 protein: CASSLGSGVNTGELFF
CDR3 DNA: TGTGCCAGCAGCTTAGGCTCGGGGGTCAACACCGGGGAGCTGTTTTTT

J gene: TRBJ1-3
CDR3 length: 13
clone size: many
D gene: .
V gene: TRBV7-9
CDR3 protein: CASSSTRGNTIYF
CDR3 DNA: TGTGCCAGCAGCTCGACCCGTGGAAACACCATATATTTT

J gene: TRBJ2-5
CDR3 length: 14
clone size: few
D gene: .
V gene: TRBV18
CDR3 protein: CASSPPPKGETQYF
CDR3 DNA: TGTGCCAGCTCACCACCCCCCAAGGGAGAGACCCAGTACTTC

J gene: TRBJ2-3
CDR3 length: 15
clone size: .
D gene: TRBD1
V gene: TRBV12-3/TRBV12-4
CDR3 protein: CASASTGWSTDTQYF
CDR3 DNA: TGTGCCAGCGCATCGACAGGGTGGAGCACAGATACGCAGTATTTT

J gene: TRBJ2-1
CDR3 length: 11
clone size: few
D gene: .
V gene: TRBV7-8
CDR3 protein: CASSLIHEQFF
CDR3 DNA: TGTGCCAGCAGCTTAATTCATGAGCAGTTCTTC

J gene: TRBJ1-2
CDR3 length: 13
clone size: few
D gene: .
V gene: TRBV5-1
CDR3 protein: CASSFNQAYGYTF
CDR3 DNA: TGCGCCAGCAGCTTCAATCAGGCGTATGGCTACACCTTC

J gene: TRBJ2-5
CDR3 length: 13
clone size: once
D gene: .
V gene: TRBV5-6
CDR3 protein: CASSLLGPETQYF
CDR3 DNA: TGTGCCAGCAGCTTGTTGGGGCCCGAGACCCAGTACTTC

J gene: TRBJ2-3
CDR3 length: 14
clone size: few
D gene: .
V gene: TRBV7-3
CDR3 protein: CASSPTGDEDTQYF
CDR3 DNA: TGTGCCAGCAGCCCTACGGGGGATGAAGATACGCAGTATTTT

J gene: TRBJ2-3
CDR3 length: 15
clone size: few
D gene: .
V gene: TRBV18
CDR3 protein: CASSDRRASTDTQYF
CDR3 DNA: TGTGCCAGCTCCGATAGGCGAGCCAGCACAGATACGCAGTATTTT

J gene: TRBJ1-2
CDR3 length: 14
clone size: .
D gene: TRBD1
V gene: TRBV6-5
CDR3 protein: CASSSRDRGYGYTF
CDR3 DNA: TGTGCCAGCAGCAGTCGGGACAGAGGCTATGGCTACACCTTC

J gene: TRBJ2-2
CDR3 length: 14
clone size: many
D gene: .
V gene: TRBV15
CDR3 protein: CATSNRVGTGELFF
CDR3 DNA: TGTGCCACCAGCAATAGGGTGGGGACCGGGGAGCTGTTTTTT

J gene: TRBJ2-4
CDR3 length: 12
clone size: few
D gene: .
V gene: TRBV11-2
CDR3 protein: CASSLRRNIQYF
CDR3 DNA: TGTGCCAGCAGCTTACGCCGAAACATTCAGTACTTC

J gene: TRBJ1-1
CDR3 length: 16
clone size: .
D gene: TRBD1
V gene: TRBV7-9
CDR3 protein: CASSLERTGVNTEAFF
CDR3 DNA: TGTGCCAGCAGCCTGGAGCGGACAGGGGTGAACACTGAAGCTTTCTTT

J gene: TRBJ2-5
CDR3 length: 15
clone size: few
D gene: .
V gene: TRBV5-1
CDR3 protein: CASSLAWAIQETQYF
CDR3 DNA: TGCGCCAGCAGCTTGGCTTGGGCTATCCAAGAGACCCAGTACTTC

J gene: TRBJ1-4
CDR3 length: 13
clone size: few
D gene: .
V gene: TRBV29-1
CDR3 protein: CSVAGIGAEKLFF
CDR3 DNA: TGCAGCGTGGCAGGTATAGGGGCTGAAAAACTGTTTTTT

J gene: TRBJ1-1
CDR3 length: 13
clone size: few
D gene: .
V gene: TRBV6-2/TRBV6-3
CDR3 protein: CASSYSRTAEAFF
CDR3 DNA: TGTGCCAGCAGTTACTCCCGGACAGCTGAAGCTTTCTTT

J gene: TRBJ2-1
CDR3 length: 11
clone size: .
D gene: .
V gene: TRBV20-1
CDR3 protein: CSAPLRGRQFF
CDR3 DNA: TGCAGTGCCCCCCTCCGGGGACGTCAGTTCTTC

J gene: TRBJ2-2
CDR3 length: 15
clone size: few
D gene: .
V gene: TRBV5-1
CDR3 protein: CASSPGDGDTGELFF
CDR3 DNA: TGCGCCAGCAGCCCGGGGGACGGAGACACCGGGGAGCTGTTTTTT

J gene: TRBJ1-4
CDR3 length: 15
clone size: .
D gene: .
V gene: TRBV14
CDR3 protein: CASSPVHATNEKLFF
CDR3 DNA: TGTGCCAGCAGCCCGGTCCACGCAACTAATGAAAAACTGTTTTTT

J gene: TRBJ1-2
CDR3 length: 13
clone size: .
D gene: .
V gene: TRBV12-3/TRBV12-4
CDR3 protein: CASGGKGYYGYTF
CDR3 DNA: TGTGCCAGCGGGGGAAAGGGATACTATGGCTACACCTTC

J gene: TRBJ1-5
CDR3 length: 15
clone size: few
D gene: .
V gene: TRBV5-1
CDR3 protein: CASSLGTDSNQPQHF
CDR3 DNA: TGCGCCAGCAGCTTGGGAACGGATAGCAATCAGCCCCAGCATTTT

J gene: TRBJ1-2
CDR3 length: 13
clone size: .
D gene: .
V gene: TRBV7-3
CDR3 protein: CASSLSLFSGYTF
CDR3 DNA: TGTGCCAGCAGCTTAAGCCTCTTCAGCGGCTACACCTTC

J gene: TRBJ2-3
CDR3 length: 16
clone size: .
D gene: .
V gene: TRBV7-9
CDR3 protein: CASSPQGGLGIDTQYF
CDR3 DNA: TGTGCCAGCAGCCCACAGGGAGGGTTGGGTATAGATACGCAGTATTTT

J gene: TRBJ2-1
CDR3 length: 14
clone size: few
D gene: .
V gene: TRBV20-1
CDR3 protein: CSSININPYNEQFF
CDR3 DNA: TGCAGCTCAATAAATATCAATCCTTACAATGAGCAGTTCTTC

J gene: TRBJ1-5
CDR3 length: 14
clone size: .
D gene: .
V gene: TRBV24-1
CDR3 protein: CATSDDGRDQPQHF
CDR3 DNA: TGTGCCACCAGTGATGACGGGAGAGATCAGCCCCAGCATTTT

J gene: TRBJ2-1
CDR3 length: 14
clone size: many
D gene: TRBD1
V gene: TRBV7-3
CDR3 protein: CASSTDRVGHEQFF
CDR3 DNA: TGTGCCAGCAGCACGGACAGGGTTGGGCATGAGCAGTTCTTC

J gene: TRBJ2-1
CDR3 length: 16
clone size: .
D gene: .
V gene: TRBV24-1
CDR3 protein: CATSDLTTDSYNEQFF
CDR3 DNA: TGTGCCACCAGTGATTTAACGACAGATTCCTACAATGAGCAGTTCTTC

J gene: TRBJ2-6
CDR3 length: 15
clone size: .
D gene: .
V gene: TRBV6-5
CDR3 protein: CASTLMGSGANVLTF
CDR3 DNA: TGTGCCAGCACTCTAATGGGTTCTGGGGCCAACGTCCTGACTTTC

J gene: TRBJ2-5
CDR3 length: 14
clone size: .
D gene: TRBD2
V gene: TRBV4-3
CDR3 protein: CASSQSRTSGTQYF
CDR3 DNA: TGCGCCAGCAGCCAATCCCGGACTAGCGGGACCCAGTACTTC

J gene: TRBJ2-7
CDR3 length: 13
clone size: .
D gene: .
V gene: TRBV10-3
CDR3 protein: CAISEASSYEQYF
CDR3 DNA: TGTGCCATCAGTGAGGCCAGCTCCTACGAGCAGTACTTC

J gene: TRBJ2-5
CDR3 length: 13
clone size: many
D gene: .
V gene: TRBV7-2
CDR3 protein: CASSSDRQETQYF
CDR3 DNA: TGTGCCAGCAGCAGTGACAGGCAAGAGACCCAGTACTTC

J gene: TRBJ2-7
CDR3 length: 13
clone size: few
D gene: .
V gene: TRBV7-2
CDR3 protein: CASSTHQTYEQYF
CDR3 DNA: TGTGCCAGCAGCACCCACCAGACGTACGAGCAGTACTTC

J gene: TRBJ2-4
CDR3 length: 15
clone size: .
D gene: .
V gene: TRBV15
CDR3 protein: CATSSPSVGRDIQYF
CDR3 DNA: TGTGCCACCAGCAGCCCAAGTGTGGGTCGGGACATTCAGTACTTC

J gene: TRBJ1-1
CDR3 length: 16
clone size: .
D gene: .
V gene: TRBV10-3
CDR3 protein: CAISEYLQGPNTEAFF
CDR3 DNA: TGTGCCATCAGTGAGTATCTACAGGGCCCGAACACTGAAGCTTTCTTT

J gene: TRBJ1-4
CDR3 length: 15
clone size: few
D gene: TRBD1
V gene: TRBV7-9
CDR3 protein: CASSFPGTGGEKLFF
CDR3 DNA: TGTGCCAGCAGCTTTCCCGGGACAGGGGGCGAAAAACTGTTTTTT

J gene: TRBJ2-3
CDR3 length: 14
clone size: many
D gene: TRBD1
V gene: TRBV7-6
CDR3 protein: CASSLRQGTDTQYF
CDR3 DNA: TGTGCCAGCAGCCTTCGACAGGGGACAGATACGCAGTATTTT